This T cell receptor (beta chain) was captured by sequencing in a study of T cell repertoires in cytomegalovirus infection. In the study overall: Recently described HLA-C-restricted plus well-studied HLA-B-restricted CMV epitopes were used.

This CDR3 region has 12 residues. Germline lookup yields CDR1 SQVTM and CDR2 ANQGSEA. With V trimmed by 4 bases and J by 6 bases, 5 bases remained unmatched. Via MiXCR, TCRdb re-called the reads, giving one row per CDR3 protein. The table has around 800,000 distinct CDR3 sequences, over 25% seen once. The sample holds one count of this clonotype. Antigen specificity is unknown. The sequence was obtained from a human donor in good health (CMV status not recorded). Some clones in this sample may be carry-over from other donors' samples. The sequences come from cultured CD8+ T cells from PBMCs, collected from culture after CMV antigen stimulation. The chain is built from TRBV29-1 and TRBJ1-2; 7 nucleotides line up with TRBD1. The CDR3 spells CSVGPGTDGYTF. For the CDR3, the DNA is TGCAGCGTTGGGCCCGGGACAGATGGCTACACCTTC.